The entry below describes one T cell receptor beta chain. Its target is unknown. Additional DNA sequences in this sample encode the identical CDR3. These data come from a study of shared clonotypes between healthy human individuals. General study results and limits: It was the non-shared clonotypes that had lower generation probabilities than clonotypes shared by all four donors. Across a handful of donors, naive CD4 shared 5% to 5.5%, naive CD8 more than 3%, memory CD4 about 2.5%, memory CD8 over 0.3%.

Naive CD8 cells comprised CD45RO-negative, CCR7-positively selected cells, excluding terminally differentiated effector memory CD45RA+ cells. The data were produced by immunoSEQ multiplex PCR, yet TCRdb's version contains in-frame clones alone and is incomplete. The sample carries about 820,000 clones, roughly 92% recorded once. The V gene's germline CDR1 is MNHEY and CDR2 SMNVEV (reference sequence). The V and J ends lost 3 bases and 1 base, in that order; junction bases with no gene match: 5. This CDR3 is 15 amino acids long. The sequence was obtained from a man aged 25 to 40 in good health. The chain is built from TRBV27 and TRBJ2-7; TRBD2 matches 8 bases. Input material: naive CD8+ T cells sorted from blood. The CDR3, as DNA: TGTGCCAGCAGTTTGCGGGGGGCTATTTCCTACGAGCAGTACTTC. As protein: CASSLRGAISYEQYF.